This record covers a single T cell receptor beta chain. TCRdb's table, derived via immunoSEQ multiplex PCR, lists solely in-frame clones and lacks some. The table includes about 2.2 million clones, 93% detected once. The source of the sample is a study of shared clonotypes between healthy human individuals. CD45RO-negative, CCR7-selected cells formed the naive CD8 fraction, which excluded terminally differentiated effector memory CD45RA+ cells. Donors, without exception, were Caucasian adults residing in Nashville, Tennessee. CDR1 SQVTM and CDR2 ANQGSEA come from the germline V gene. Trimming shortened V by 4 bases and J by 3 bases, and 13 bases separated the two germline ends. CDR3 length: 15 amino acids.

Sequencing was performed on naive CD8+ T cells from PBMCs. The sequence derives from a young man in good health. Some clones in this sample may be carry-over from other donors' samples. The chain employs TRBV29-1 and TRBJ2-6; D perhaps matches TRBD1 (6 bases). The DNA of the CDR3 is TGCAGCGTTGCCGGGACACCCGGTGGGGCCAACGTCCTGACTTTC. This sequence encodes CSVAGTPGGANVLTF.